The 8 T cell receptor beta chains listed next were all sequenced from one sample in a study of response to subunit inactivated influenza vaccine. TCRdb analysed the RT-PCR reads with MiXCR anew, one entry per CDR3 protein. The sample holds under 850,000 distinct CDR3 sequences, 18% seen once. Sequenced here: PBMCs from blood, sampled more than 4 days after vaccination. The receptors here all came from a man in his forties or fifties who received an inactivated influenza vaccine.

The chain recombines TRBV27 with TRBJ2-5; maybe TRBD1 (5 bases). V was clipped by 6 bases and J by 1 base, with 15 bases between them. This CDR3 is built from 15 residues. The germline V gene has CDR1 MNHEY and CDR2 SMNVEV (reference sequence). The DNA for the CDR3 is TGTGCCAGCAGGCCAGACCCTAGGGGCCAAGAGACCCAGTACTTC. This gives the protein CASRPDPRGQETQYF.

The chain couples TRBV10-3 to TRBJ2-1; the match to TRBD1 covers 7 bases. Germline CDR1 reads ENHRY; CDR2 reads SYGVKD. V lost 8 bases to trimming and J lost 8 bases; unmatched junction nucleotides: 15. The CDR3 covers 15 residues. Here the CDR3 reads CAIARALDRVHEQFF. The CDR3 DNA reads TGTGCCATCGCACGGGCCCTAGACAGGGTCCATGAGCAGTTCTTC.

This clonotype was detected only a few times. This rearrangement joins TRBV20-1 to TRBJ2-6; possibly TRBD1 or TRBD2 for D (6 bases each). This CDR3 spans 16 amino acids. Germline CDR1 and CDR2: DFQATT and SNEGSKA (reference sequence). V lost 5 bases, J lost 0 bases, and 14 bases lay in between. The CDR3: CSAVFGGHSGANVLTF. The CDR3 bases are TGCAGTGCTGTCTTCGGGGGCCACTCTGGGGCCAACGTCCTGACTTTC.

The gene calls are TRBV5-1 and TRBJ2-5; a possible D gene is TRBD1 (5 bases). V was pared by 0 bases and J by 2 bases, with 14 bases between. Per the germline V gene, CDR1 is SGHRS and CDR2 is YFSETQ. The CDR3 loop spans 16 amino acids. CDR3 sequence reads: CASSLAGHPGQETQYF. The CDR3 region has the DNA TGCGCCAGCAGCTTGGCCGGACACCCCGGGCAAGAGACCCAGTACTTC.

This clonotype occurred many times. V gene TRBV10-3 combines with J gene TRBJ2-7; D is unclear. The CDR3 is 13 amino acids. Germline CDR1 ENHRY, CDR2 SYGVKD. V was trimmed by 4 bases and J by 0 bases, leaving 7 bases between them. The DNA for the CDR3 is TGTGCCATCAGTGGGGCTAGCTCCTACGAGCAGTACTTC. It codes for CAISGASSYEQYF.

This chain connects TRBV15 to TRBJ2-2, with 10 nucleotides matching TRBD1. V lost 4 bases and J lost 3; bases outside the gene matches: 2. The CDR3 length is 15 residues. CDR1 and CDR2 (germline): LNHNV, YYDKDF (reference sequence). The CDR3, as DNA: TGTGCCACCAGCACCGGACAGGGGGACACCGGGGAGCTGTTTTTT. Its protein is CATSTGQGDTGELFF.

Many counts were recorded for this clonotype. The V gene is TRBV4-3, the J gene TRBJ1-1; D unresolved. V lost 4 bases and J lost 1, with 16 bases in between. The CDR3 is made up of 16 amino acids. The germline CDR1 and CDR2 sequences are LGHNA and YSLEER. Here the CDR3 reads CASSRVLGPRNTEAFF. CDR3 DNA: TGCGCCAGCAGCCGCGTATTAGGGCCGAGGAACACTGAAGCTTTCTTT.

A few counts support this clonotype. CDR3: CASSEQEPYEQYF. The CDR3 DNA sequence: TGTGCCAGCAGTGAACAAGAACCCTACGAGCAGTACTTC. V and J are TRBV6-1 and TRBJ2-7; D call uncertain. Per the germline V gene, CDR1 is MNHNS and CDR2 is SASEGT. V shed 2 bases and J shed 2 bases, with 7 bases lying between them. This CDR3 region has 13 residues.